These T cell receptor beta chains were read from a single sample in a study of T cell responses to AZD1222 COVID-19 vaccine. Measured with immunoSEQ multiplex PCR; TCRdb has only the in-frame clones, and not every one. This sample has about 120,000 clones, with roughly 88% found just once. Sample: peripheral blood, taken 28 days after the second AZD1222 dose. Source of these receptors: an adult who received the AZD1222 COVID-19 vaccine. The CDR3 runs from the conserved cysteine through the conserved F or W. A D gene is named only where the DNA matches it firmly. Size tells how often a clone was seen (once, few, many) or the class of an expanded clone, and some rows leave it out.

>TRBV27|TRBJ2-3|-|-
TGTGCCAGCAGTTTTGGGGGGGCCGATACGCAGTATTTT
CASSFGGADTQYF
>TRBV21-1|TRBJ1-5|-|-
TGTGCCAGCAGCAAAAGGTGGCGGAGAGCGGGTCAGCCCCAGCATTTT
CASSKRWRRAGQPQHF
>TRBV5-1|TRBJ1-4|-|-
TGCGCCAGCAGCTTGGAGGGAAAAACTAATGAAAAACTGTTTTTT
CASSLEGKTNEKLFF
>TRBV5-1|TRBJ2-1|-|-
TGCGCCAGCAGCTTGAGCTACAATGAGCAGTTCTTC
CASSLSYNEQFF
>TRBV3-1/TRBV3-2|TRBJ1-5|TRBD1|-
TGTGCCAGCAGCTATGGGACAGGGTTACCCAATCAGCCCCAGCATTTT
CASSYGTGLPNQPQHF
>TRBV27|TRBJ1-5|-|-
TGTGCCAGCAGTTTATATGGAAGGGGGAGCAATCAGCCCCAGCATTTT
CASSLYGRGSNQPQHF
>TRBV14|TRBJ2-7|TRBD2|-
TGTGCCAGCAGCCAAGACGGGGGTGGCGGGAGAGCGAGATACGAGCAGTACTTC
CASSQDGGGGRARYEQYF
>TRBV30|TRBJ1-1|-|-
TGTGCCTGGAGGGGAAGGGCAGGGTCGAACACTGAAGCTTTCTTT
CAWRGRAGSNTEAFF
>TRBV28|TRBJ1-6|TRBD1|-
TGTGCCAGCAGCGGGGGGACAGGGATTTCACCCCTCCACTTT
CASSGGTGISPLHF
>TRBV11-2|TRBJ2-1|TRBD2|-
TGTGCCAGCAGTCTAGCGGGAGTATTCTCCCATGAGCAGTTCTTC
CASSLAGVFSHEQFF
>TRBV5-1|TRBJ2-7|TRBD2|-
TGCGCCAGCAGCTCGAATCCATCGGCGGGAGGGCACTACGAGCAGTACTTC
CASSSNPSAGGHYEQYF
>TRBV5-1|TRBJ1-1|-|-
TGCGCCAGCAGCCCCGGGGGGATTACTGAAGCTTTCTTT
CASSPGGITEAFF
>TRBV3-1/TRBV3-2|TRBJ2-7|-|-
TGTGCCAGCTCCGATCTCCTAGGCTACGAGCAGTACTTC
CASSDLLGYEQYF
>TRBV10-2|TRBJ1-2|-|-
TGCGCCAGCAGTGTTCCCGGGACTAACAACTATGGCTACACCTTC
CASSVPGTNNYGYTF
>TRBV3-1/TRBV3-2|TRBJ1-5|TRBD1|-
TGTGCCAGCAGTCCTGGACAGGCTTTTAGCAATCAGCCCCAGCATTTT
CASSPGQAFSNQPQHF
>TRBV2|TRBJ2-5|-|-
TGTGCCAGCAAAAGGGGCCAAGAGACCCAGTACTTC
CASKRGQETQYF
>TRBV5-1|TRBJ2-2|-|-
TGCGCCAGCAGCTCCTGGACCAGGACCACCGGGGAGCTGTTTTTT
CASSSWTRTTGELFF
>TRBV2|TRBJ1-1|-|-
TGTGCCAGCAGTGAAGCGGAGGAGGGTATTAATCGGGTAGCTTTCTTT
CASSEAEEGINRVAFF
>TRBV4-1|TRBJ1-1|-|-
TGCGCCAGCAGAAAACAGGGAGTGGCCCCTGAAGCTTTCTTT
CASRKQGVAPEAFF
>TRBV13|TRBJ1-3|-|once
TGTGCCAGCAGGGGAGTCGGAAGAAACACCATATATTTT
CASRGVGRNTIYF
>TRBV7-3|TRBJ2-7|-|-
TGTGCCAGCAGCTTAGCCTACCCGGGGGAGCAGTACTTC
CASSLAYPGEQYF
>TRBV6-2/TRBV6-3|TRBJ2-3|-|few
TGTGCCAGCAGTTATACGGGGCTAGCGAGCACAGATACGCAGTATTTT
CASSYTGLASTDTQYF